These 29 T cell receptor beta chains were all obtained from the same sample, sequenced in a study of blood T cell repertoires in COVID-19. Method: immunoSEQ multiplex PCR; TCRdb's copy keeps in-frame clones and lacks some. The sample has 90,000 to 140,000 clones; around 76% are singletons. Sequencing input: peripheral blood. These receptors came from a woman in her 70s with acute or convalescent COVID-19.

In DNA, the CDR3 is TGTGCCATCAGTGAGGCGGGGGGGGCTGGGGCCAACGTCCTGACTTTC. This sequence encodes CAISEAGGAGANVLTF. The chain recombines TRBV10-3 with TRBJ2-6; 9 bases agree with TRBD2. J gave up 2 bases and V 2 bases, and 1 base lay outside the gene matches. Germline V gives CDR1 ENHRY, CDR2 SYGVKD. The CDR3 has 16 residues.

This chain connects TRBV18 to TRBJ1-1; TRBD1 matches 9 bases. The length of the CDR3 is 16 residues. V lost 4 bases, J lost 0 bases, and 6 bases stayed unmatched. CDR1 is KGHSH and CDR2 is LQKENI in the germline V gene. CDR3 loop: CASSQGTGTLNTEAFF. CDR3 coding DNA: TGTGCCAGCTCACAAGGGACAGGGACTTTGAACACTGAAGCTTTCTTT.

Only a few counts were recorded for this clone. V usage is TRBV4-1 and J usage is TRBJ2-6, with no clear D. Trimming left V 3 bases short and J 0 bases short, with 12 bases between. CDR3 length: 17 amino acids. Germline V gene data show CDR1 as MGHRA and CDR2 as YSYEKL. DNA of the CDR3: TGCGCCAGCAGCCATCTGGTTGAGTTCTCTGGGGCCAACGTCCTGACTTTC. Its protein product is CASSHLVEFSGANVLTF.

Here the CDR3 DNA reads TGTGCCAGCAGCCGGAGCGGGGGGAACCAAGAGACCCAGTACTTC. Translating gives CASSRSGGNQETQYF. The V call is TRBV9, the J call TRBJ2-5, with 9 bases lining up with TRBD2. The CDR3 is made up of 15 amino acids. Per germline, CDR1 SGDLS and CDR2 YYNGEE. J lost 0 bases, V lost 4 bases, and 4 bases had no gene match.

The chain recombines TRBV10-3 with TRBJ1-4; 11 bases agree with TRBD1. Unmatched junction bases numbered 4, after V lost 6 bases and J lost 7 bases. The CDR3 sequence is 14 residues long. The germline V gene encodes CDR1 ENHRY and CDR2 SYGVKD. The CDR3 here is CAIRPGTGGEKLFF. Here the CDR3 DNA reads TGTGCCATCAGACCCGGGACAGGGGGTGAAAAACTGTTTTTT.

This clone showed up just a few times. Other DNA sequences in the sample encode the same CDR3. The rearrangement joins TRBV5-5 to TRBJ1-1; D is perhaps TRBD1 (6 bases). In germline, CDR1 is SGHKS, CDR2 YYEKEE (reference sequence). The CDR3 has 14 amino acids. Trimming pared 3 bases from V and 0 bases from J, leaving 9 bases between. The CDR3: CASSWGHMNTEAFF. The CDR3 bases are TGTGCCAGCAGCTGGGGACATATGAACACTGAAGCTTTCTTT.

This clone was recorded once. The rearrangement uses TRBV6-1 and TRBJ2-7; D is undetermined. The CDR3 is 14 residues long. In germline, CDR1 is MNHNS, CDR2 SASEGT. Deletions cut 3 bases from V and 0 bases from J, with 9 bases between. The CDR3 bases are TGTGCCAGCAGTGAGAATTGGAGCTCCTACGAGCAGTACTTC. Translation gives CASSENWSSYEQYF.

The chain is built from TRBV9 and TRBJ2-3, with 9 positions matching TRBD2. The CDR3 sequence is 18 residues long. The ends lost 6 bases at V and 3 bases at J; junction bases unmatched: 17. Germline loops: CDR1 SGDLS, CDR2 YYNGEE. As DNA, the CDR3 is TGTGCCAGCAACCCCTGGGCTAGCGGGGTGCCAGGTACAGATACGCAGTATTTT. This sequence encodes CASNPWASGVPGTDTQYF.

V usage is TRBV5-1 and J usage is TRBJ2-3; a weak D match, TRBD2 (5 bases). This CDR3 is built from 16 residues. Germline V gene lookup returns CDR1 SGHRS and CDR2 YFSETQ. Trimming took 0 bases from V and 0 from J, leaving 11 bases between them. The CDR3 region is CASSLGRASSTDTQYF. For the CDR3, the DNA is TGCGCCAGCAGCTTGGGGCGGGCCAGTAGCACAGATACGCAGTATTTT.

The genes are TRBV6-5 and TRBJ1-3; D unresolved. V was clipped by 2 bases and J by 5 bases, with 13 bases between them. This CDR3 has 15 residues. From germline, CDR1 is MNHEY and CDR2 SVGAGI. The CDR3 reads CASSYTSGSRNTIYF. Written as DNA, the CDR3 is TGTGCCAGCAGTTACACCTCGGGGAGTAGAAACACCATATATTTT.

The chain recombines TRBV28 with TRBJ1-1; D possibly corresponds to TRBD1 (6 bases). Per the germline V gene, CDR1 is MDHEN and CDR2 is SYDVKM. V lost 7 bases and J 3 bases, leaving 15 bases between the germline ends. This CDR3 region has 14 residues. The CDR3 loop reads CASTSTGGDTEAFF. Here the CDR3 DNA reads TGTGCCAGCACCTCGACGGGGGGCGACACTGAAGCTTTCTTT.

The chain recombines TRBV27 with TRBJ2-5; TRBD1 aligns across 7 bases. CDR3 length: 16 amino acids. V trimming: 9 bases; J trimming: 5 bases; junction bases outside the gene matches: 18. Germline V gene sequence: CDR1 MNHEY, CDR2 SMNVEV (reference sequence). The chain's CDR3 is CARKGGREIGAETQYF. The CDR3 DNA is TGTGCCAGGAAAGGGGGCAGGGAGATAGGCGCGGAGACCCAGTACTTC.

The CDR3 nucleotides are TGTGCCAGCAGCGCCTCAGGGGGCAGTGAAAAACTGTTTTTT. It specifies CASSASGGSEKLFF. This chain links TRBV9 with TRBJ1-4, with 8 bases that match TRBD1. The CDR3 runs to 14 residues. CDR1 is SGDLS, CDR2 YYNGEE, per germline. V shed 3 bases and J 7 bases; nucleotides not matched to a gene: 5.

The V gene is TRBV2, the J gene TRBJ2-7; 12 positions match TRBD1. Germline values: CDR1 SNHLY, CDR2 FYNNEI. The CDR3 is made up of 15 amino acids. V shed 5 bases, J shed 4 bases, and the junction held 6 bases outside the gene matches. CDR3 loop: CASSQGQGARYEQYF. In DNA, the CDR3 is TGTGCCAGCAGTCAGGGACAGGGGGCGCGATACGAGCAGTACTTC.

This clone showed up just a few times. The CDR3 nucleotides read TGTGCCACCCGACAGGGAGGAAGCTACGGCTACACCTTC. This translates into CATRQGGSYGYTF. The chain links TRBV19 to TRBJ1-2; TRBD1 matches at 7 bases. J was trimmed by 8 bases and V by 10 bases; bases with no gene match: 13. This CDR3 contains 13 residues. Per the germline V gene, CDR1 is LNHDA and CDR2 is SQIVND (reference sequence).

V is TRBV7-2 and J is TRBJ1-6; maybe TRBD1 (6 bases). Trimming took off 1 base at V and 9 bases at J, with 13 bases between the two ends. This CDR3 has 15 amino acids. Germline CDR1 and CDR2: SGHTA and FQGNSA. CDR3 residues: CASSLVAGAGSPLHF. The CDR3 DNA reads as TGTGCCAGCAGCTTAGTGGCAGGGGCGGGTTCACCCCTCCACTTT.

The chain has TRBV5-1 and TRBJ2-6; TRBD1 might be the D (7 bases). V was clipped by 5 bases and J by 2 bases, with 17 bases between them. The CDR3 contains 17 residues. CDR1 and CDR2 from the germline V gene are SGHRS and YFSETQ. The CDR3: CASSRQGGQAGANVLTF. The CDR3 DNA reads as TGCGCCAGCAGTAGACAGGGAGGACAGGCTGGGGCCAACGTCCTGACTTTC. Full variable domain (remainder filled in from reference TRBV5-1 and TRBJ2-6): KAGVTQTPRYLIKTRGQQVTLSCSPISGHRSVSWYQQTPGQGLQFLFEYFSETQRNKGNFPGRFSGRQFSNSRSEMNVSTLELGDSALYLCASSRQGGQAGANVLTFGAGSRLTVL.

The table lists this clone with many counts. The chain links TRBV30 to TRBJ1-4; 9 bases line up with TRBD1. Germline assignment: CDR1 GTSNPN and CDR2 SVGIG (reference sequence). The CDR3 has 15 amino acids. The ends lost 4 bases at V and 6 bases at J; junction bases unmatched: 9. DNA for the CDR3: TGTGCCTGGAACCGTCCGGGACAGGGATATGAAAAACTGTTTTTT. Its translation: CAWNRPGQGYEKLFF.

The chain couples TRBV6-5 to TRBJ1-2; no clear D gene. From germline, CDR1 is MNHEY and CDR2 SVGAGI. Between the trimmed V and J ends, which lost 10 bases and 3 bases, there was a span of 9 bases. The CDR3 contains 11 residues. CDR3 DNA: TGTGCCACCCGCCGCGACTATGGCTACACCTTC. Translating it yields CATRRDYGYTF.

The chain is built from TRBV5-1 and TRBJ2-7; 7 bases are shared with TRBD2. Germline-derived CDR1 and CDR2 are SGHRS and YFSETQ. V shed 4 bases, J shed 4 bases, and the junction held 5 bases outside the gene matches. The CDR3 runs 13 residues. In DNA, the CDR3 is TGCGCCAGCAGCCCCTGGGGGGGGTACGAGCAGTACTTC. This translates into CASSPWGGYEQYF.

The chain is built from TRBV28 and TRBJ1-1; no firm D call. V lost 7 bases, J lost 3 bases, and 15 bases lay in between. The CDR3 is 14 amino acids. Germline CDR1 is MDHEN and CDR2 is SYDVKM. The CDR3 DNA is TGTGCCAGCAACCTCGCAGATTTTTACACTGAAGCTTTCTTT. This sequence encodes CASNLADFYTEAFF.

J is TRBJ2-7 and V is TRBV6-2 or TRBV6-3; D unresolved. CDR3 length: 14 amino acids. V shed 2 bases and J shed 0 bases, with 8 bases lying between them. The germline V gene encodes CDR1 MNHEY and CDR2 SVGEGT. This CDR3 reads CASSYLSGSYEQYF. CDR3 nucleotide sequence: TGTGCCAGCAGTTACCTCAGTGGCTCCTACGAGCAGTACTTC.

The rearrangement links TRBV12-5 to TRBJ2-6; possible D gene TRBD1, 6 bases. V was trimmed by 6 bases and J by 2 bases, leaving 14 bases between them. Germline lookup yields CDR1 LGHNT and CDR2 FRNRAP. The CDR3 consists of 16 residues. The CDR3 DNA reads TGTGCTAGTGGCCCCCTGGGGGCCCCTGGGGCCAACGTCCTGACTTTC. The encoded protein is CASGPLGAPGANVLTF.

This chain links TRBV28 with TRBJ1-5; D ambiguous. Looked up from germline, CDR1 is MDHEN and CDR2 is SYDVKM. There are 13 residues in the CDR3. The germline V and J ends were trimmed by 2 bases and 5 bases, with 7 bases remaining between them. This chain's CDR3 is CASSLPPYQPQHF. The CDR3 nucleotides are TGTGCCAGCAGTTTACCCCCTTATCAGCCCCAGCATTTT.

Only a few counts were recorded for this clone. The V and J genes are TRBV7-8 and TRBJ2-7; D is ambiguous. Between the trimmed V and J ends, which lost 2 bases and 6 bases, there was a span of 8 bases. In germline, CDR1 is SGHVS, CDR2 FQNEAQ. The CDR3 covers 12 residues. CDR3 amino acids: CASSLRVPEQYF. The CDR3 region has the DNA TGTGCCAGCAGCTTACGAGTTCCCGAGCAGTACTTC.

Here the CDR3 DNA reads TGTGCCAGCAGTGAACGGGATTCTGGAAACACCATATATTTT. Translation: CASSERDSGNTIYF. The genes are TRBV2 and TRBJ1-3; D ambiguous. V lost 2 bases and J 1 base, leaving 6 bases between the germline ends. The CDR3 contains 14 residues. Germline CDR1 and CDR2: SNHLY and FYNNEI.

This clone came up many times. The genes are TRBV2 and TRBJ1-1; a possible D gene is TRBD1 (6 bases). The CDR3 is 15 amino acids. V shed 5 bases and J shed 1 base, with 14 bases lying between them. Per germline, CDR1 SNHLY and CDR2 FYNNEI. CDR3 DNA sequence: TGTGCCAGCAGTTCCACAGGGCGGCGGAACACTGAAGCTTTCTTT. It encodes CASSSTGRRNTEAFF. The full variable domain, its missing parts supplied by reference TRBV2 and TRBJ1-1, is EPEVTQTPSHQVTQMGQEVILRCVPISNHLYFYWYRQILGQKVEFLVSFYNNEISEKSEIFDDQFSVERPDGSNFTLKIRSTKLEDSAMYFCASSSTGRRNTEAFFGQGTRLTVV.

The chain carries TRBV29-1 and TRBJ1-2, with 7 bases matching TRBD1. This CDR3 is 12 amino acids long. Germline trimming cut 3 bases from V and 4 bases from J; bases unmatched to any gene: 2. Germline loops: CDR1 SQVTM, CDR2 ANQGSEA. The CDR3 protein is CSVEYRGYGYTF. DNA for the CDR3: TGCAGCGTTGAGTACAGGGGCTATGGCTACACCTTC.

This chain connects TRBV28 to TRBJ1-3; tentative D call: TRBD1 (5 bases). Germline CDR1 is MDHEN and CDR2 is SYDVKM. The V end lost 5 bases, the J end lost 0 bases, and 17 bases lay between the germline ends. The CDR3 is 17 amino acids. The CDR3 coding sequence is TGTGCCAGCAGTCCCCTGGGGGGTATAAACTCTGGAAACACCATATATTTT. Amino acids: CASSPLGGINSGNTIYF.